This entry lists 7 T cell receptor beta chains sequenced from one sample in a study of cytomegalovirus exposure and HLA in healthy donors. PCR amplification relied on 60 Vbeta primers (plus 13 Jbeta primers). Some clones are missing from TCRdb's copy, which holds only in-frame ones; the method was immunoSEQ multiplex PCR. Here the sample spans 200,000 or so clones, roughly four fifths being singletons. Sequenced sample: PBMCs. The source of these receptors is a woman aged 45-65 years in good health and CMV-seropositive.

The chain is built from TRBV27 and TRBJ2-1; TRBD2 matches at 7 bases. The trim removed 7 bases at V and 4 bases at J, leaving 13 bases unmatched. CDR3 length: 16 amino acids. Germline V CDR1 and CDR2: MNHEY, SMNVEV (reference sequence). The CDR3 nucleotides are TGTGCCAGCACTTTGGGTGGGAGGGGACCTTACAATGAGCAGTTCTTC. Its translation is CASTLGGRGPYNEQFF.

This clone showed up just a few times. V gene TRBV7-9 combines with J gene TRBJ1-2; 8 positions agree with TRBD1. V was clipped by 5 bases and J by 12 bases; unmatched bases: 11. The CDR3 sequence is 13 residues long. Germline V gives CDR1 SEHNR, CDR2 FQNEAQ (reference sequence). This chain's CDR3 is CASSLGQGAKNTF. CDR3 nucleotides: TGTGCCAGCAGCCTTGGACAGGGAGCTAAGAACACCTTC.

CDR3 coding DNA: TGTGCCAGCAGCCCCCGGAAAACCCGCGGGGCAACTAATGAAAAACTGTTTTTT. Its protein product is CASSPRKTRGATNEKLFF. The chain is built from TRBV7-8 and TRBJ1-4, with no clear D. CDR3 size: 18 residues. From germline, CDR1 is SGHVS and CDR2 FQNEAQ. Trimming cost V 5 bases and J 0 bases, with 19 bases left between them.

This CDR3 reads CAISDLSLNTEAFF. The DNA of the CDR3 is TGTGCCATCAGTGATCTCTCCCTGAACACTGAAGCTTTCTTT. This chain joins TRBV10-3 and TRBJ1-1; D is unclear. V lost 3 bases and J lost 0, with 8 bases in between. Germline-derived CDR1 and CDR2 are ENHRY and SYGVKD. CDR3 size: 14 residues.

V is TRBV7-3 and J is TRBJ2-1, with 7 bases matching TRBD2. Germline trimming cut 5 bases from V and 4 bases from J; bases unmatched to any gene: 11. Germline lookup yields CDR1 SGHTA and CDR2 FQGTGA. CDR3 length equals 16 residues. Here the CDR3 reads CASSNYAGEGYNEQFF. CDR3 DNA: TGTGCCAGCAGCAACTATGCGGGGGAGGGTTACAATGAGCAGTTCTTC.

The chain combines TRBV10-3 with TRBJ2-1, with 10 bases lining up with TRBD2. The V segment lost 2 bases and the J segment 6 bases; nucleotides outside the gene matches: 10. The V gene's germline CDR1 is ENHRY and CDR2 SYGVKD. The CDR3 sequence is 17 residues long. CDR3 DNA: TGTGCCATCAGTGAGCCCGTCACTAGCGGGAAACTCAATGAGCAGTTCTTC. It is translated as CAISEPVTSGKLNEQFF.

The chain couples TRBV6-1 to TRBJ2-5, with 8 bases aligning to TRBD1. Matching the DNA end better, TRBJ2-7 makes the J call doubtful. From germline, CDR1 is MNHNS and CDR2 SASEGT. The CDR3 has 14 amino acids. In DNA form, the CDR3 reads TGTGCCAGCAGCGTCGGGACAGGCTTCTACGAGCAGTACTTC. It translates to CASSVGTGFYEQYF.